The clone carrying this T cell receptor beta chain came up many times. The germline gives CDR1 SEHNR, CDR2 FQNEAQ (reference sequence). V lost 7 bases and J lost 1, with 16 bases in between. The CDR3 is made up of 15 amino acids. A single record per CDR3 protein comes from TCRdb applying MiXCR to the RT-PCR reads. The data show more than 550,000 distinct CDR3 sequences, more than 13% seen once. The gene calls are TRBV7-9 and TRBJ1-1, with a tentative D call TRBD1 (6 bases). What was sequenced was memory CD4+ T cells from blood. This receptor was identified in a female donor in good health, serving as a healthy control. The CDR3 region has the DNA TGTGCCAGCACCCGAGTCCTACAGGGGAACACTGAAGCTTTCTTT. Protein: CASTRVLQGNTEAFF.